This TCR beta chain was captured in a study of CD8+ T cells in alopecia areata. The study, taken as a whole, reports: In lesional scalp, particularly from alopecia totalis/universalis, clonality was higher than in normal scalp. Besides other cells, scalp samples also yield sequences of resident alphabeta T cells from normal skin. Among patients, TCR sharing was less clear than in mice, a difference possibly due in part to HLA diversity in the patient population.

For this clone: The antigen remains unidentified.

It was cDNA, reverse transcribed from extracted RNA, that served as the sequencing template. Assay: immunoSEQ multiplex PCR; the TCRdb copy retains only in-frame clones and omits some. The sample yields under 300,000 clones, 67% seen once. With 0 bases removed from V and 0 bases from J, the gap between germline ends came to 12 bases. The germline gives CDR1 GTSNPN, CDR2 SVGIG (reference sequence). The CDR3 length is 15 residues. Collected material from alopecia areata patients comprised lesional scalp punch biopsies and peripheral blood. The clonotype originates from a human donor with alopecia areata. Sample: CD4+ T cells sorted from blood, taken at week 0. The chain recombines TRBV30 with TRBJ2-7; the D gene is possibly TRBD2 (6 bases). The CDR3: CAWSVRLAYSYEQYF. CDR3 nucleotides: TGTGCCTGGAGTGTACGGCTAGCGTACTCCTACGAGCAGTACTTC.